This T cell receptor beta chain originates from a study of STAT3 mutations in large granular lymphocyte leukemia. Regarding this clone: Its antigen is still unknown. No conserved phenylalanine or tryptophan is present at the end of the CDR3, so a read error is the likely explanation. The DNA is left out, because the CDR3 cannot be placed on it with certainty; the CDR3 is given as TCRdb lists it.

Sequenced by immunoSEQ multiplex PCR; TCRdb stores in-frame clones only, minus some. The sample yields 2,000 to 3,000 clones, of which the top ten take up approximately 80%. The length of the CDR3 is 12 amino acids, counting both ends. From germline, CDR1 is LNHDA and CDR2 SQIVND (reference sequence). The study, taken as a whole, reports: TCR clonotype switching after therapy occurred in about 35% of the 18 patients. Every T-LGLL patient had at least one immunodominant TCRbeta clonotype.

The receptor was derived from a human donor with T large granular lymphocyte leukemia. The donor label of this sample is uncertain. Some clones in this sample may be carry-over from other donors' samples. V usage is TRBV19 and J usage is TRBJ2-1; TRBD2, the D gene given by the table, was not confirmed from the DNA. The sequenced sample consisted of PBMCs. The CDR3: CASSINRVPYNE.